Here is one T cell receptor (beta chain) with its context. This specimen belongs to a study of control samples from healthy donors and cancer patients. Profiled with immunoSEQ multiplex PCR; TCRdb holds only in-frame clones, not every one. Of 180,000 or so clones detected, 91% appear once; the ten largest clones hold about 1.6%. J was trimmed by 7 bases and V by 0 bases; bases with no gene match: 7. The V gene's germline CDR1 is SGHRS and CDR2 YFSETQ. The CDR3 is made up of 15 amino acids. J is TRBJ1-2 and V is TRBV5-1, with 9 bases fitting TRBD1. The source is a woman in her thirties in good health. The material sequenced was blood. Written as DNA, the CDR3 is TGCGCCAGCAGCTTGGGGACAGGGGATGTTTTTGGCTACACCTTC. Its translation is CASSLGTGDVFGYTF.